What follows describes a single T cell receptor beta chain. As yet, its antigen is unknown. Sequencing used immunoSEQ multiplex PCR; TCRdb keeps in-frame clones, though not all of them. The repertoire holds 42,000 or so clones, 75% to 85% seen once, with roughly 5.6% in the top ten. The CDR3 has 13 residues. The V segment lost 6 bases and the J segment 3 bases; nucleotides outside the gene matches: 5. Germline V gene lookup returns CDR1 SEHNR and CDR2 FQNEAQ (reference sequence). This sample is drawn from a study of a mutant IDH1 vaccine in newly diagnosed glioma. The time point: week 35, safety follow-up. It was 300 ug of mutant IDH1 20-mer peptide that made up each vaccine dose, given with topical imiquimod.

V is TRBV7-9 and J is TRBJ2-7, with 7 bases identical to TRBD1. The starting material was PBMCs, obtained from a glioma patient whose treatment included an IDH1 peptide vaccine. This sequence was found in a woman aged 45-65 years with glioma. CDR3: CASSWDSHYEQYF. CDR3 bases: TGTGCCAGCAGTTGGGACAGCCACTACGAGCAGTACTTC.